This T cell receptor (beta chain) was captured by sequencing in a study of blood T cell repertoires in COVID-19. Turning to the study itself: The samples span acute and convalescent COVID-19 from the United States, Italy and Spain.

Profiled with immunoSEQ multiplex PCR; TCRdb holds only in-frame clones, not every one. The sample consists of some 150,000 clones, approximately 82% of them appearing once. The germline gives CDR1 MNHEY, CDR2 SVGEGT. The CDR3 covers 15 residues. Trimming took 5 bases from V and 4 from J; bases not matched to a gene: 8. V is TRBV6-2 or TRBV6-3 and J is TRBJ2-1, with 7 bases fitting TRBD1. This clonotype was sampled from a woman aged 45-65 years who had recovered from COVID-19. Sequencing was done on a sample of PBMCs or T cells enriched from blood (not recorded which). The CDR3 loop reads CASSLPGQFYNEQFF. The DNA for the CDR3 is TGTGCCAGCAGTCTACCGGGACAGTTTTACAATGAGCAGTTCTTC.